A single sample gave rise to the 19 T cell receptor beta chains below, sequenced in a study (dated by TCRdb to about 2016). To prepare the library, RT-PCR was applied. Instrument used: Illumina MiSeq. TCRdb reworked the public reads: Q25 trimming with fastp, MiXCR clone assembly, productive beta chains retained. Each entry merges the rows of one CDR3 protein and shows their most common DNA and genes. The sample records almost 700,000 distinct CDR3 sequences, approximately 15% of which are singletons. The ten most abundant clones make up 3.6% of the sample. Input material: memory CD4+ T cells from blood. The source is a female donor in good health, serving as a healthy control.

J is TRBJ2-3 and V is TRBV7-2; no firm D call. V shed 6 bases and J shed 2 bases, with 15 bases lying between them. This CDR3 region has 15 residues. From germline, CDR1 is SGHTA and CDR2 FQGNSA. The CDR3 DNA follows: TGTGCCAGCAGGAATGGCGGCGCAGCCACAGATACGCAGTATTTT. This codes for CASRNGGAATDTQYF.

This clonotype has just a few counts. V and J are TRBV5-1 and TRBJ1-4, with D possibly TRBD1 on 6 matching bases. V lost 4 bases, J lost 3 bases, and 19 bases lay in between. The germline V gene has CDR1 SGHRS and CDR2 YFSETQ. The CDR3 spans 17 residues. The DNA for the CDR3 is TGCGCCAGCAGCCCGGGGATGCTGGGGGCGGCTAATGAAAAACTGTTTTTT. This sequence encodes CASSPGMLGAANEKLFF.

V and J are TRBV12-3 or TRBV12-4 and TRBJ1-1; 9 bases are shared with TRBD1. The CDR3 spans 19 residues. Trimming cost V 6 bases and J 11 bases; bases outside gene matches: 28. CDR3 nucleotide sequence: TGTGCCAGCAGCCTCCTAGGGGGACAGGGTTTTCGCGGCGGGTCGGAGGCTTTCTTT. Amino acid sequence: CASSLLGGQGFRGGSEAFF.

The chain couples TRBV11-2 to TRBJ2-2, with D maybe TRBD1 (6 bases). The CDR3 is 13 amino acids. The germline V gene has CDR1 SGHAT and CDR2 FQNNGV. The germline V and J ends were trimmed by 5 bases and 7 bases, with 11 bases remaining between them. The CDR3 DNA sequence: TGTGCCAGCAGCGGACAGATCGGCGGGGAGCTGTTTTTT. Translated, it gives CASSGQIGGELFF.

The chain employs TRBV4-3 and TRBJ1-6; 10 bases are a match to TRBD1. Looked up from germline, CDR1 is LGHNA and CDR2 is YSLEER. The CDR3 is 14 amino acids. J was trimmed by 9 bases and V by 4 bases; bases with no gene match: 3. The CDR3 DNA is TGCGCCAGCAGCCCCGACAGGGGGCCTTCACCCCTCCACTTT. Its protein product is CASSPDRGPSPLHF.

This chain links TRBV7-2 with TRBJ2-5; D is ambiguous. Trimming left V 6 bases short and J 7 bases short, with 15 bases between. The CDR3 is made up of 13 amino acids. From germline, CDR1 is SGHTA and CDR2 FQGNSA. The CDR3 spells CASRVVGKRTQYF. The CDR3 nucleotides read TGTGCCAGCAGGGTGGTAGGGAAAAGGACCCAGTACTTC.

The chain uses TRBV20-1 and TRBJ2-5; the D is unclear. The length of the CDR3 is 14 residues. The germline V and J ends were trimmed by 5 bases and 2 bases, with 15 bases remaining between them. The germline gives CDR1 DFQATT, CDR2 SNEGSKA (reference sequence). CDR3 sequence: CSALPDGQQETQYF. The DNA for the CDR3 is TGCAGTGCTCTCCCGGACGGGCAACAAGAGACCCAGTACTTC.

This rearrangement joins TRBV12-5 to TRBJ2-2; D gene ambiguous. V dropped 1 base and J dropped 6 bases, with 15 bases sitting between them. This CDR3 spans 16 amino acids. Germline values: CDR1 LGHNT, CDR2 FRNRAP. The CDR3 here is CASGLGDPVGSGELFF. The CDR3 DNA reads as TGTGCTAGTGGTTTGGGAGACCCTGTCGGGTCCGGGGAGCTGTTTTTT.

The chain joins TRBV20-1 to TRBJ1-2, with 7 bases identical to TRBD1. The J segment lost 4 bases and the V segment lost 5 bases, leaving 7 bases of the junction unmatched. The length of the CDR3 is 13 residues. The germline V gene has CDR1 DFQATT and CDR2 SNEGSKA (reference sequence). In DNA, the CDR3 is TGCAGTGCTGAAGGGACAGCAAGCTATGGCTACACCTTC. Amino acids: CSAEGTASYGYTF.

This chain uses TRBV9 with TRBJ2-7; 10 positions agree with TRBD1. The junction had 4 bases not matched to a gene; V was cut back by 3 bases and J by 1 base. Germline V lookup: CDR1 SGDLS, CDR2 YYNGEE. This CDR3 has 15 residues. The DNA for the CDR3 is TGTGCCAGCAGCGGCAGGACAGGGGGGTCCTACGAGCAGTACTTC. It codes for CASSGRTGGSYEQYF.

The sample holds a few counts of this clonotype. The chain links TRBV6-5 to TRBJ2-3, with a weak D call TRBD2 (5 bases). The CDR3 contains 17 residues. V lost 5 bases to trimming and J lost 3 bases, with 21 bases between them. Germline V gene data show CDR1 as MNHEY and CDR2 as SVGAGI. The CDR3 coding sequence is TGTGCCAGCAGTACCCTCCTAGCTAGCTGGAAAACAGATACGCAGTATTTT. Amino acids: CASSTLLASWKTDTQYF.

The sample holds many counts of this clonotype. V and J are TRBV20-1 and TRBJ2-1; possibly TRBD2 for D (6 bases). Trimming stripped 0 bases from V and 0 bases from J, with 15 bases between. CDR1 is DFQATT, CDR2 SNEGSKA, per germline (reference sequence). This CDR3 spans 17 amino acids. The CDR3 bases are TGCAGTGCTAGAGACCTACCGGGGGATAGCTCCTACAATGAGCAGTTCTTC. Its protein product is CSARDLPGDSSYNEQFF.

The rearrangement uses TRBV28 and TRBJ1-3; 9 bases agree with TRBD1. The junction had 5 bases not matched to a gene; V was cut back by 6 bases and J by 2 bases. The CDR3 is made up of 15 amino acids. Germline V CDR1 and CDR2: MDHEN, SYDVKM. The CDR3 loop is CASRTTGGTGNTIYF. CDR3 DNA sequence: TGTGCCAGCAGGACGACAGGGGGAACTGGAAACACCATATATTTT.

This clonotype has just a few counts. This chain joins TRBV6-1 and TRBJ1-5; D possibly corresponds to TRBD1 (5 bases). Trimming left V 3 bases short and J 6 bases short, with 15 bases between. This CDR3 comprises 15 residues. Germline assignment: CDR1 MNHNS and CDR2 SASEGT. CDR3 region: CASSESTASGQPQHF. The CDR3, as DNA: TGTGCCAGCAGTGAGTCGACAGCCTCGGGTCAGCCCCAGCATTTT.

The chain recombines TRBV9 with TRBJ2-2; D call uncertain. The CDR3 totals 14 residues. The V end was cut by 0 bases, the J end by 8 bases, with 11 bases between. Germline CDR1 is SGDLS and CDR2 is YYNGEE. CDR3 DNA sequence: TGTGCCAGCAGCGTAGAGACAAAATCTGGGGAGCTGTTTTTT. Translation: CASSVETKSGELFF.

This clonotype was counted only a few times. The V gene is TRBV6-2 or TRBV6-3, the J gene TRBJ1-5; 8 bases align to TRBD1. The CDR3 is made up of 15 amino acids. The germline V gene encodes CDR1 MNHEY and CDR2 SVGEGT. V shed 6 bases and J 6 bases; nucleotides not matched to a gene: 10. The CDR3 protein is CASRSDRVRTQPQHF. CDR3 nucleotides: TGTGCCAGCAGGTCGGACAGGGTGAGAACTCAGCCCCAGCATTTT.

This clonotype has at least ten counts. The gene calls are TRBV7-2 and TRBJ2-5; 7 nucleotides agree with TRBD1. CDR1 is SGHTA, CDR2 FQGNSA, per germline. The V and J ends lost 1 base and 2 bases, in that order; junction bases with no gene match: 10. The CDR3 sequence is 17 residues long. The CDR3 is CASSLVSTGWRQETQYF. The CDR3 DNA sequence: TGTGCCAGCAGCTTAGTGTCGACAGGGTGGCGGCAAGAGACCCAGTACTTC.

As DNA, the CDR3 is TGCAGTGCTAGAGAAACAGGGGAGCAGTTCTTC. Translating it yields CSARETGEQFF. The V call is TRBV20-1, the J call TRBJ2-1, with D possibly TRBD1 on 6 matching bases. From germline, CDR1 is DFQATT and CDR2 SNEGSKA (reference sequence). The CDR3 extends over 11 amino acids. The V and J ends lost 0 bases and 10 bases respectively, with 7 bases between them.

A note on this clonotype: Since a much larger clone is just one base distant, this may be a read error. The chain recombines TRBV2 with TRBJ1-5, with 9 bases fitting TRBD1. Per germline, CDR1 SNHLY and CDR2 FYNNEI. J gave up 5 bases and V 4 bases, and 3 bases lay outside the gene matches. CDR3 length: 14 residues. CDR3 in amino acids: CASSGRDRDQPQHF. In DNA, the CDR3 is TGTGCCAGCAGTGGCCGGGACAGGGATCAGCCCCAGCATTTT.